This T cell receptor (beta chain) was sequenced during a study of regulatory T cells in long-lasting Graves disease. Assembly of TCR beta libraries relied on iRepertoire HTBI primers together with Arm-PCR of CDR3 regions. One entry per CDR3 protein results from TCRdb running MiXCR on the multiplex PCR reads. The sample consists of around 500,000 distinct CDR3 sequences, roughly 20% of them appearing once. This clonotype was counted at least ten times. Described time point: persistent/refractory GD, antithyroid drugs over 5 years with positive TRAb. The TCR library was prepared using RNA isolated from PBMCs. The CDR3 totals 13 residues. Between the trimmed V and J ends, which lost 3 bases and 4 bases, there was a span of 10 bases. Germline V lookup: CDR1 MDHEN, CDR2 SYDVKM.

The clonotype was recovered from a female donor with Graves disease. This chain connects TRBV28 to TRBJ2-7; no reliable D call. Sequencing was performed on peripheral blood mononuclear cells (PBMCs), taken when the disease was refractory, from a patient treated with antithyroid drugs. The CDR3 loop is CASSFLTNYEQYF. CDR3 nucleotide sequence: TGTGCCAGCAGTTTTCTGACCAATTACGAGCAGTACTTC.